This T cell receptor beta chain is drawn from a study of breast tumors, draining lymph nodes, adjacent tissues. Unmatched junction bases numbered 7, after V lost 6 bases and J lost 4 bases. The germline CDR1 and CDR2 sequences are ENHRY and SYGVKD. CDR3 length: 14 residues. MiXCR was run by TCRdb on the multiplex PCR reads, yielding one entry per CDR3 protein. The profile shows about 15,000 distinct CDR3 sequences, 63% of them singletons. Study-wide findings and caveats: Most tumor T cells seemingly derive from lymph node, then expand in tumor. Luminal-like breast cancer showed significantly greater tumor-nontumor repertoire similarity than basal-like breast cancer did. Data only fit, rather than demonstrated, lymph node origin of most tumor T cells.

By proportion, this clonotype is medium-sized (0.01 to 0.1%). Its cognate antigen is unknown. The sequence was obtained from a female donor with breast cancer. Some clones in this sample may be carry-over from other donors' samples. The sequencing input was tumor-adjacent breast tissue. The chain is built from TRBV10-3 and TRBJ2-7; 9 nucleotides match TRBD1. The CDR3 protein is CAIRSGTGMYEQYV. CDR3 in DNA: TGTGCCATCAGAAGCGGGACAGGGATGTACGAGCAGTACGTC.